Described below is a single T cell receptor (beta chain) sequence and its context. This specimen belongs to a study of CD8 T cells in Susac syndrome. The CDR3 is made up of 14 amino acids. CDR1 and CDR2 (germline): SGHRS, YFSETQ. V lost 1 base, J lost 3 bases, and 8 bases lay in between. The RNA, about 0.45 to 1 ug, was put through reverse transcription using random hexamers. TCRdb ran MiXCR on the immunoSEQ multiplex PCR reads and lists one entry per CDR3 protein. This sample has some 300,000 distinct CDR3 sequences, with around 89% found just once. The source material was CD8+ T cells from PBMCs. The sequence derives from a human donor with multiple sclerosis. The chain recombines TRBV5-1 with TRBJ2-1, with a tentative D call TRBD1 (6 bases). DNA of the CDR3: TGCGCCAGCAGCTTGTGGACAGACTACAATGAGCAGTTCTTC. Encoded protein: CASSLWTDYNEQFF.